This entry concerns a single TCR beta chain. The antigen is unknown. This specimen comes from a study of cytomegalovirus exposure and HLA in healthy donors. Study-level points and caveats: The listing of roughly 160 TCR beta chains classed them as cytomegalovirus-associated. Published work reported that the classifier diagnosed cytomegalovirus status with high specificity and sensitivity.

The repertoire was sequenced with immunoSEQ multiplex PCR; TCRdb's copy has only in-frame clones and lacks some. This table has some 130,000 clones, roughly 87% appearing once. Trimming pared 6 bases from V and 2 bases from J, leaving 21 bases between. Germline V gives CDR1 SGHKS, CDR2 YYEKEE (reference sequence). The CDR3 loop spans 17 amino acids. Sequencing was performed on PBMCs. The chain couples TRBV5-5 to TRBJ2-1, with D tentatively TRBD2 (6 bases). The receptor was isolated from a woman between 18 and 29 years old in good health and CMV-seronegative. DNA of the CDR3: TGTGCCAGCACCCTGACTGGGGAACTAGCCCCCTACAATGAGCAGTTCTTC. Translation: CASTLTGELAPYNEQFF.